The sequence of this T cell receptor (beta chain) was determined in a study of cytomegalovirus exposure and HLA in healthy donors. Study-wide background: As an earlier analysis found, around 170 million T cells yielded about 120 million unique TCR beta sequences. Assignment to the Caucasian-associated ancestry cluster applied to more than 75% of the 350 to 500 genotyped donors. The study's findings and limits: It was confirmed in vitro that a few of the CMV-associated chains were specific for CMV antigens.

A word on this clone: Its target is unknown.

This CDR3 is built from 15 residues. Per the germline V gene, CDR1 is MNHEY and CDR2 is SMNVEV (reference sequence). V lost 5 bases and J lost 5; bases outside the gene matches: 8. The PCR was carried out with 60 Vbeta primers and 13 Jbeta primers. Repertoires were generated with immunoSEQ multiplex PCR, while TCRdb's copy carries only in-frame clones and drops some. The data hold about 140,000 clones, with roughly 79% observed a single time. The chain links TRBV27 to TRBJ1-5, with 8 positions matching TRBD1. The TCR was taken from a man aged 18 to 29 in good health and CMV-seronegative. Material for sequencing was PBMCs. DNA for the CDR3: TGTGCCAGCAGTAGACAGGGGACGAGCGATCAGCCCCAGCATTTT. It translates to CASSRQGTSDQPQHF.